This paragraph reports one T cell receptor (beta chain). Its cognate antigen has yet to be identified. No qualities accompany the bases; no much larger clone lies one base away. The source of the sample is a study of blood T cell repertoires in COVID-19 (TCRdb year 2020). Regarding the research as a whole: The collaborator samples originated in the United States, Italy and Spain and spanned the acute and convalescent phases of COVID-19. The prospective study material was composed of cDNA or gDNA derived from T cells, B-cell-depleted T cells, or PBMCs. Deeply sampled blood TCRbeta repertoires from subjects exposed to, actively infected with, or recovered from COVID-19 were included in the dataset. The repertoires were made available in a free public database intended to serve as a resource for research on the immune response to SARS-CoV-2. Samples came from the ongoing ImmuneRACE study (first 160 participants) plus 1,254 subjects from 6 global collaborators. Sample metadata almost always included a de-identified subject ID, COVID-19 status, age in years and sex. Where available, HLA class I and class II types were taken from metadata supplied by the sample provider and were not determined by assay-based typing. Broader findings and caveats from the paper: Clinical and demographic metadata were provided uncurated, with the amount varying by source and participant.

Relative to germline, V is 6 bases shorter and J is 7 bases shorter, with 13 bases between their ends. From the cysteine through the phenylalanine, the CDR3 covers 12 amino acids. Of all the DNA, just the CDR3 is kept, 36 bases in frame from base 1. TCRbeta CDR3 regions were amplified from genomic DNA by means of the immunoSEQ Assay, a bias-controlled multiplex PCR. The original methods were these. The number of nucleated cells in each sample was estimated by amplification of reference gene primers within the assay. To quantify the absolute abundance of each unique TCRbeta CDR3 rearrangement, sequence reads were collapsed and filtered. For each sample, productive Simpson clonality was calculated as the square root of Simpson's diversity index across productive rearrangements. The table comes from immuneACCESS by way of TCRdb, which keeps in-frame sequences with V and J called. Part of the clones is missing from these tables; in studies checked, under half for an unresolved V gene and the rest for unknown reasons. Clonal size and the V and J genes are those of that table, whereas D and trimming came from the DNA. The sample table records 350,000 to 450,000 clones; roughly 90% of these occur just once. The leading ten clones occupy 0.8% to 0.9% of the sample.

In the prospective study, participants were roughly 18 to 100 years old, resided in fewer than 25 geographic areas of the United States, and were enrolled through a virtual design. In the prospective study, participants were assigned to cohorts based on the clinical history participants reported in a screening survey and a study questionnaire. A participant counted as exposed if, within 2 weeks of entering the study, that participant had been in contact with someone who had a PCR-confirmed or clinician-diagnosed COVID-19 case. In the prospective study, whole blood, serum and a nasopharyngeal or oropharyngeal swab were collected from each participant by mobile phlebotomists. Additional blood draws and questionnaires over an approximately 2-month period could optionally be provided by prospective study participants. Prospective study blood samples were shipped either frozen or at room temperature before DNA extraction.

Sequenced input: PBMCs or T cells enriched from blood (not recorded which). The clonotype originates from a woman aged 40-49 years who had been exposed to COVID-19. The rearranged chain carries TRBV12-3 or TRBV12-4 and TRBJ2-7; TRBD1 is a weak D gene call, 6 bases matching. The DNA reads TGTGCCAGCAGACCGGGACACCGTGAGCAGTACTTC. Translated, this is CASRPGHREQYF.